The clone carrying this TCR beta chain was seen repeatedly, ten times or more. This sample stems from a study of CD8+CD57+ T cells in acquired aplastic anemia. For the study at large: Roughly 10.8 million reads were obtained on average for healthy donor CD4+ cells.

TCR beta VDJ and CDR3 were profiled, and genomic DNA was the template. TCRdb used MiXCR to reprocess the reads, holding one entry per CDR3 protein. The table includes 100,000 to 150,000 distinct CDR3 sequences, around 46% detected once. The V gene end was trimmed by 5 bases and the J gene end by 6 bases; junction bases not matched to a gene: 15. CDR1 and CDR2 from the germline V gene are SGHNT and YENEEA. This CDR3 is 16 amino acids long. This TCR was sampled from a human donor in good health, serving as a control. The V and J genes are TRBV11-3 and TRBJ1-2; 7 bases map to TRBD1. The source material was sorted CD4+, CD8+, or CD8+CD57+ T cells (not recorded which) from PBMCs. CDR3 amino acids: CASSPQGTAGSHGYTF. For the CDR3, the DNA is TGTGCCAGCAGCCCTCAAGGGACAGCGGGAAGCCATGGCTACACCTTC.